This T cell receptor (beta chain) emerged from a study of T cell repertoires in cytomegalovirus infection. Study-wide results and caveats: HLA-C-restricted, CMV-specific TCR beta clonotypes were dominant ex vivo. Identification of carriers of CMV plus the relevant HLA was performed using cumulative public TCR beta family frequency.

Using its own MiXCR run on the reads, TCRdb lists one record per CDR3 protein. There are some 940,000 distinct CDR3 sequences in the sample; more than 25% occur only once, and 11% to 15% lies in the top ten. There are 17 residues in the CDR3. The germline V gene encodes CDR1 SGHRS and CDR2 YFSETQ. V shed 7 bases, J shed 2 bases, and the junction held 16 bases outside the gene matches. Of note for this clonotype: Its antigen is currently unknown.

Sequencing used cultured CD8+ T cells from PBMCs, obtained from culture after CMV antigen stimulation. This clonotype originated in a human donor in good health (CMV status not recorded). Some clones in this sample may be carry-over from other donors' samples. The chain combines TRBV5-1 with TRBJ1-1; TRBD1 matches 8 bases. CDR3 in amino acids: CASALSGQGILNTEAFF. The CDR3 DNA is TGCGCCAGCGCGCTCTCCGGACAGGGTATATTAAACACTGAAGCTTTCTTT.